This T cell receptor beta chain was sequenced for a study of blood T cell repertoires in COVID-19 (TCRdb year 2020). Regarding the research as a whole: Samples from collaborators originated in the United States, Italy and Spain and spanned both the acute and convalescent phases of COVID-19. The prospective study material was composed of cDNA or gDNA derived from T cells, B-cell-depleted T cells, or PBMCs. Subjects who had been exposed to COVID-19, were actively infected with it, or had recovered from it provided the deeply sampled blood TCRbeta repertoires that made up the dataset. A freely available public database, intended as a resource for researchers studying the immune response to SARS-CoV-2, is where the repertoires were released. The samples were drawn from the first 160 participants of the ongoing ImmuneRACE study and from more than 1,000 subjects provided by 6 global collaborators. Sample metadata almost always included a de-identified subject ID, COVID-19 status, age in years and sex. HLA class I and class II types, where available, came from metadata supplied by the sample provider rather than from assay-based typing. Broader findings and caveats from the paper: Clinical and demographic metadata were provided uncurated, with the amount varying by source and participant.

A second Seattle source provided samples from volunteer blood donors who had recovered from COVID-19. Whole blood was collected in K2EDTA tubes by collaborating institutions according to the institutions' own protocols. Collaborator samples were shipped for TCRbeta analysis as frozen whole blood, isolated PBMCs, or DNA extracted from either sample type. Reading from cysteine to phenylalanine, the CDR3 counts 13 amino acids. Only the CDR3 region is kept as DNA, spanning 39 bases read in frame from base 1. The germline V gene (reference sequence) supplies CDR1 LGHDT and CDR2 YNNKEL. Trimming removed 1 base from V and 4 bases from J, leaving 5 bases between the germline ends. Comment on this clone: The specificity of this receptor is unknown. Base-call qualities are not available, and no considerably larger clone is one nucleotide away.

TCRbeta CDR3 regions were amplified from genomic DNA by means of the immunoSEQ Assay, a bias-controlled multiplex PCR. As for the original processing: Within the assay, amplification of reference gene primers was used to estimate how many nucleated cells each sample contained. To quantify the absolute abundance of each unique TCRbeta CDR3 rearrangement, sequence reads were collapsed and filtered. For each sample, productive Simpson clonality was calculated as the square root of Simpson's diversity index over productive rearrangements. Entries here come from immuneACCESS through TCRdb and include only in-frame sequences with V and J called. Some clones fail to appear in such tables; in the studies checked, an unresolved V gene covers under half of the shortfall, and the cause of the remainder is unknown. The DNA gave D and trimming, while V, J and clone size come from that table. The sample table contains about 160,000 clones; only one count was recorded for roughly 90% of them. Jointly, the top ten make up 3.9% of the sample.

The source material was peripheral blood. The sequence is built from TRBV3-1 (or the pseudogene TRBV3-2) and TRBJ1-5; no D gene is confidently identified. The origin of this receptor is a woman in her sixties or seventies who had recovered from COVID-19. In nucleotide form, the sequence is TGTGCCAGCAGCCAAGGGCAGAATCAGCCCCAGCATTTT. This sequence encodes CASSQGQNQPQHF.